This T cell receptor (beta chain) derives from a study of cytomegalovirus exposure and HLA in healthy donors (dated by TCRdb to about 2017). The study in broad terms: The 550 to 750 repertoires of the first cohort and the roughly 120 validation repertoires were produced on the same platform, according to a later analysis. The study aimed to test whether cataloging public T cell receptors could reveal signatures of past pathogen exposure. Besides the first cohort of approximately 710 subjects, a separate validation cohort made up of some 110 different subjects was used. To predict cytomegalovirus infection status, the study brought together high-throughput TCR immunosequencing, statistical association of individual TCRs with disease status, and machine learning. General conclusions and limits of the study: Most TCR sequences were seen in very few donors, while some public TCRs were found in many individuals. Of the cluster scores, around 95% were above 0 in a later analysis, which found that TCRs clustered in the first cohort also tended to co-occur in the roughly 130 validation repertoires. The classifier was reported to diagnose cytomegalovirus status with high specificity and sensitivity in both the original and validation cohorts. The study gave a list of about 160 TCR beta chains associated with cytomegalovirus. It was suggested by the authors that the approach could potentially be generalized to other disease states and immunological phenotypes. Three of the identified cytomegalovirus-associated TCR beta chains were confirmed in vitro to be specific for cytomegalovirus antigens. A later analysis lacked HLA typing for the validation cohort, so it scored co-occurrence in that cohort across all 110 or so repertoires.

Separate from the approximately 730-subject first cohort, the validation cohort of over 90 subjects was the group to which the donors belonged. Libraries were prepared through the immunoSEQ multiplex PCR assay. In the paper's pipeline: To diagnose cytomegalovirus status from the catalog of TCR beta chain sequences, a statistical classification framework was built. The table comes from immuneACCESS by way of TCRdb, which keeps in-frame sequences with V and J called. Part of the clones is missing from these tables; in studies checked, under half for an unresolved V gene and the rest for unknown reasons. V, J and clone size are taken as reported in that table, and D and trimming were inferred from the DNA itself. Here the sample has fewer than 200,000 clones; roughly 86% occur a single time. The leading ten clones occupy 4% to 5% of the sample. This clone was detected only once. Its antigen is still unknown. No much larger clone is present one base from it, and per-base qualities are unavailable.

V is cut back by 3 bases and J by 5 bases, with 1 base in the junction unmatched. CDR1 is given as SEHNR and CDR2 as FQNEAQ, both from the germline V gene (reference sequence). Reading from cysteine to phenylalanine, the CDR3 counts 13 amino acids. Of all the DNA, just the CDR3 is kept, 39 bases in frame from base 1. This receptor was identified in a man aged 18 to 35 in good health and CMV-seropositive. The sequence is built from TRBV7-9 and TRBJ2-1; 7 middle bases align to TRBD2. Sequenced: PBMCs. This receptor has the CDR3 CASSFGTNNEQFF. The DNA is as follows: TGTGCCAGCAGCTTCGGGACTAACAATGAGCAGTTCTTC.